One and the same sample provided the 22 T cell receptor beta chains below, sequenced in a study of cytomegalovirus exposure and HLA in healthy donors. 60 Vbeta and 13 Jbeta primers were used in PCR. Some clones are missing from TCRdb's copy, which holds only in-frame ones; the method was immunoSEQ multiplex PCR. The table shows fewer than 250,000 clones, with 79% occurring only once. The sequenced sample was PBMCs. These receptors came from a woman aged 18-35 years in good health and CMV-seronegative.

The V and J genes are TRBV7-2 and TRBJ2-1; 7 bases map to TRBD1. The CDR3 contains 15 residues. V lost 5 bases and J lost 9; bases outside the gene matches: 13. Germline assignment: CDR1 SGHTA and CDR2 FQGNSA. The DNA for the CDR3 is TGTGCCAGCAGCCAAAGACAGGGTCGGACAGGTGAGCAGTTCTTC. The encoded protein is CASSQRQGRTGEQFF.

The chain's CDR3 is CSVGLAGVGYEQYF. CDR3 sequence (DNA): TGCAGCGTTGGACTAGCGGGAGTTGGCTACGAGCAGTACTTC. J is TRBJ2-5 and V is TRBV29-1; TRBD2 matches 12 bases. The J call is in doubt because the DNA end fits TRBJ2-7 better. CDR1 and CDR2 (germline): SQVTM, ANQGSEA. The CDR3 contains 14 residues.

This clone was seen once. The chain joins TRBV6-1 to TRBJ2-7; D is possibly TRBD1 (5 bases). This CDR3 comprises 14 residues. The germline V gene has CDR1 MNHNS and CDR2 SASEGT. V was clipped by 3 bases and J by 4 bases, with 13 bases between them. CDR3 sequence: CASSDQGPIYEQYF. CDR3 coding DNA: TGTGCCAGCAGTGATCAGGGCCCAATATACGAGCAGTACTTC.

This chain uses TRBV5-1 with TRBJ2-3; 7 bases are shared with TRBD2. Germline CDR1 reads SGHRS; CDR2 reads YFSETQ. The CDR3 sequence is 15 residues long. V shed 2 bases and J 3 bases; nucleotides not matched to a gene: 6. CDR3 nucleotide sequence: TGCGCCAGCAGCTTCCGGGACTATGAGACAGATACGCAGTATTTT. Translation gives CASSFRDYETDTQYF.

The genes are TRBV5-5 and TRBJ1-3; D gene unclear. V was pared by 3 bases and J by 4 bases, with 14 bases between. The germline V gene encodes CDR1 SGHKS and CDR2 YYEKEE (reference sequence). The CDR3 length is 15 residues. The CDR3, as DNA: TGTGCCAGCAGCTCACTCTGGTCCGCCGGAAACACCATATATTTT. It codes for CASSSLWSAGNTIYF.

The V call is TRBV27, the J call TRBJ1-2, with D perhaps TRBD1 (6 bases). The CDR3 has 15 residues. The V and J ends lost 6 bases and 2 bases respectively, with 16 bases between them. CDR1 and CDR2 from the germline V gene are MNHEY and SMNVEV (reference sequence). For the CDR3, the DNA is TGTGCCAGCAGCCTTACTCCAGACAGGAACTATGGCTACACCTTC. Translation gives CASSLTPDRNYGYTF.

The chain has TRBV19 and TRBJ2-3; TRBD1 is a possible D gene (7 bases). From germline, CDR1 is LNHDA and CDR2 SQIVND (reference sequence). Trimming shortened V by 5 bases and J by 3 bases, and 15 bases separated the two germline ends. There are 15 residues in the CDR3. The CDR3 coding sequence is TGTGCCAGTAGTCCACGACAGGGAGGAACAGATACGCAGTATTTT. Its translation: CASSPRQGGTDTQYF.

This clone was counted between two and nine times. The rearrangement joins TRBV6-1 to TRBJ1-1; D possibly corresponds to TRBD1 (5 bases). CDR3 length: 13 amino acids. Germline-derived CDR1 and CDR2 are MNHNS and SASEGT. Trimming removed 1 base from V and 4 bases from J, with 7 bases in between. The CDR3 reads CASSEDRTTEAFF. The DNA of the CDR3 is TGTGCCAGCAGTGAAGACAGGACCACTGAAGCTTTCTTT.

The chain is built from TRBV30 and TRBJ1-1, with D possibly matching TRBD1 (6 bases). Germline V gene data show CDR1 as GTSNPN and CDR2 as SVGIG (reference sequence). The CDR3 contains 13 residues. The CDR3 spells CARKGDGNTEAFF. For the CDR3, the DNA is TGTGCTCGGAAGGGGGACGGAAACACTGAAGCTTTCTTT.

The count of this clone is one. The chain recombines TRBV5-1 with TRBJ1-2; unclear D gene. V lost 0 bases to trimming and J lost 4 bases, with 13 bases between them. This CDR3 has 15 residues. CDR1 is SGHRS and CDR2 is YFSETQ in the germline V gene. The CDR3 is CASSLDRPSSYGYTF. Here the CDR3 DNA reads TGCGCCAGCAGCTTGGATCGTCCTTCTAGCTATGGCTACACCTTC. Based on the CDR3 plus reference TRBV5-1 and TRBJ1-2, the full variable domain is KAGVTQTPRYLIKTRGQQVTLSCSPISGHRSVSWYQQTPGQGLQFLFEYFSETQRNKGNFPGRFSGRQFSNSRSEMNVSTLELGDSALYLCASSLDRPSSYGYTFGSGTRLTVV.

The CDR3 DNA is TGTGCCAGCAGTTCGTCCCGGGACAGGGTTGGTTCACCCCTCCACTTT. It translates to CASSSSRDRVGSPLHF. The V call is TRBV27, the J call TRBJ1-6, with TRBD1 matching over 9 bases. The junction had 10 bases not matched to a gene; V was cut back by 4 bases and J by 9 bases. CDR3 length equals 16 residues. Germline V gene lookup returns CDR1 MNHEY and CDR2 SMNVEV (reference sequence).

This chain joins TRBV6-1 and TRBJ1-2, with D hard to call. The germline CDR1 and CDR2 sequences are MNHNS and SASEGT. Trimming stripped 1 base from V and 0 bases from J, with 9 bases between. The CDR3 is made up of 15 amino acids. Here the CDR3 reads CASSEDGGPNYGYTF. CDR3 DNA sequence: TGTGCCAGCAGTGAAGATGGAGGGCCTAACTATGGCTACACCTTC.

The rearrangement uses TRBV6-1 and TRBJ1-3; D unresolved. V lost 1 base and J lost 0, with 10 bases in between. The CDR3 loop spans 16 amino acids. Germline CDR1 and CDR2: MNHNS and SASEGT. The chain's CDR3 is CASSEVLGLSGNTIYF. The CDR3 nucleotides are TGTGCCAGCAGTGAAGTATTGGGCCTCTCTGGAAACACCATATATTTT.

V usage is TRBV19 and J usage is TRBJ1-3; 7 bases agree with TRBD1. Per the germline V gene, CDR1 is LNHDA and CDR2 is SQIVND (reference sequence). The CDR3 runs 14 residues. Unmatched junction bases numbered 6, after V lost 7 bases and J lost 3 bases. Here the CDR3 reads CASTSTGNGNTIYF. The CDR3 nucleotides are TGTGCCAGTACCTCGACAGGGAATGGAAACACCATATATTTT.

The rearrangement uses TRBV7-9 and TRBJ2-1, with 8 nucleotides matching TRBD2. V was clipped by 7 bases and J by 9 bases; unmatched bases: 14. The CDR3 sequence is 15 residues long. The germline gives CDR1 SEHNR, CDR2 FQNEAQ (reference sequence). CDR3 residues: CASMIGGAARTEQFF. The CDR3, as DNA: TGTGCCAGCATGATCGGGGGGGCCGCCCGCACTGAGCAGTTCTTC.

The V call is TRBV4-1, the J call TRBJ1-1, with 8 bases fitting TRBD1. The CDR3 is 15 amino acids. V shed 1 base and J 6 bases; nucleotides not matched to a gene: 7. Germline V gene lookup returns CDR1 MGHRA and CDR2 YSYEKL. DNA for the CDR3: TGCGCCAGCAGCCAAGTGGGTGGACAGGGCCCTGAAGCTTTCTTT. Its translation: CASSQVGGQGPEAFF.

The V and J genes are TRBV6-6 and TRBJ1-6; D might be TRBD1 (5 bases). The germline CDR1 and CDR2 sequences are MNHNY and SVGAGI (reference sequence). V was cut by 0 bases and J by 6 bases, with 6 bases left in between. The CDR3 has 14 residues. This chain's CDR3 is CASSYSQGNSPLHF. CDR3 nucleotides: TGTGCCAGCAGTTACTCCCAGGGTAATTCACCCCTCCACTTT.

The rearrangement links TRBV2 to TRBJ2-7; 9 bases match TRBD2. J was trimmed by 6 bases and V by 3 bases; bases with no gene match: 9. This CDR3 region has 15 residues. Germline CDR1 is SNHLY and CDR2 is FYNNEI. CDR3 protein: CASSEGREGLSEQYF. CDR3 nucleotide sequence: TGTGCCAGCAGTGAGGGGCGGGAGGGCCTCAGCGAGCAGTACTTC.

The rearrangement uses TRBV4-1 and TRBJ1-5; D unclear. The germline V and J ends were trimmed by 0 bases and 5 bases, with 8 bases remaining between them. This CDR3 region has 14 residues. The germline V gene encodes CDR1 MGHRA and CDR2 YSYEKL. In nucleotides, the CDR3 is TGCGCCAGCAGCCAAGATCGGGGAGATCAGCCCCAGCATTTT. It translates to CASSQDRGDQPQHF.

This clone was observed once. The chain recombines TRBV9 with TRBJ2-3, with D maybe TRBD2 (6 bases). This CDR3 comprises 15 residues. Germline assignment: CDR1 SGDLS and CDR2 YYNGEE. Trimming stripped 4 bases from V and 0 bases from J, with 12 bases between. This CDR3 reads CASSQGLGSTDTQYF. In DNA, the CDR3 is TGTGCCAGCAGCCAGGGACTGGGGAGCACAGATACGCAGTATTTT.

The table lists this clone with a count of one. The chain links TRBV6-6 to TRBJ1-6, with TRBD1 as a possible D gene (6 bases). This CDR3 region has 13 residues. Germline V gene sequence: CDR1 MNHNY, CDR2 SVGAGI (reference sequence). The ends were cut back, 7 bases at V and 9 bases at J, with 13 bases in the middle. The CDR3 DNA sequence: TGTGCCAGCACAGGGGCTAGCGGTTCACCCCTCCACTTT. This translates into CASTGASGSPLHF.

The V gene is TRBV29-1, the J gene TRBJ2-7; 8 nucleotides line up with TRBD2. V shed 4 bases, J shed 0 bases, and the junction held 11 bases outside the gene matches. CDR1 SQVTM and CDR2 ANQGSEA come from the germline V gene. The length of the CDR3 is 16 residues. The CDR3 here is CSVGGQRLAGSYEQYF. The CDR3 region has the DNA TGCAGCGTTGGGGGGCAAAGGCTAGCGGGCTCCTACGAGCAGTACTTC.